This TCR beta chain comes out of a study of shared clonotypes between healthy human individuals (TCRdb year 2020). General notes on the study: Three men and a couple of women, aged 18 to 49 years, made up the cohort. Blood TCR repertoires of five healthy adults were deeply sequenced to estimate repertoire size and the extent of clonotype sharing between individuals. To increase sequencing depth and limit assay-specific biases, TCR repertoire library preparation and sequencing were carried out by different laboratories using diverse techniques. Between about 0.94 and 8.9 billion PBMCs per donor were obtained by leukapheresis.

Healthy HIV-negative adults with no recently reported acute infections or vaccinations were included as donors. Every donor was a Caucasian adult living in Nashville, Tennessee, USA. For unsorted samples, some 87 million PBMCs were counted, and genomic DNA was extracted using the QIAamp DNA Blood Mini kit. After blood collection by leukapheresis, PBMCs were isolated using Ficoll-Histopaque density gradient centrifugation and then cryopreserved in the vapor phase of liquid nitrogen. Turning to this clone: It has no known antigen specificity. No qualities accompany the bases; no much larger clone lies one base away.

From the cysteine up to the phenylalanine, the CDR3 has a length of 15 residues. The sequence is cut down to CDR3 DNA, 45 bases in frame from base 1. Looking up the germline V gene yields CDR1 SGHRS and CDR2 YFSETQ. V loses 3 bases of germline sequence and J loses 0 bases, and the interval between the two ends is 10 bases. Using the deep immunoSEQ assay, multiplex PCR amplified TCR CDR3 regions from genomic DNA. For each cell subset, the extracted genomic DNA was distributed evenly across all wells of several immunoSEQ 96-well plates, and each plate served as one replicate. Each replicate PCR for unsorted PBMC received about 310 ng genomic DNA, equal to about 30,000 T cell genomes. Genomic DNA from unsorted PBMC was sequenced over ten immunoSEQ deep assay plates. The purified libraries were quantified using a Qubit 3.0 fluorometer, sized with a Bioanalyzer 2100, and then quantified again using the KAPA Library Quantification kit. Every immunoSEQ 96-well plate was sequenced on a separate single-read 150-cycle Illumina NextSeq 550 flow cell. In the original analysis: Because the immunoSEQ output held only junctional sequences and lacked quality scores, the filtering could not match the filtering applied to full-length reads. Sequences were annotated with PyIR, a Python wrapper for IgBLAST v1.9, using IMGT germline references to assign V/J genes and CDR3. Reads were removed for weak V/J assignments (E-value above 1e-6), missing CDR3, stop codons, out-of-frame junctions, or ambiguous translated residues. A V3J clonotype was defined by an identical inferred V gene, J gene, and CDR3 amino acid sequence. Percentage overlap between repertoires was calculated by dividing the number of shared unique clonotypes by the size of the smaller repertoire. RTK rarefaction, the Chao1 estimator, and Recon v2.1 estimates of unobserved clonotypes were used to assess repertoire richness. Entries here come from immuneACCESS through TCRdb and include only in-frame sequences with V and J called. Some clones fail to appear in such tables; in the studies checked, an unresolved V gene covers under half of the shortfall, and the cause of the remainder is unknown. Clone size and the V and J calls come from that table; the DNA yielded D and trimming. Recorded for this sample are a few hundred thousand clones; around 76% of them occurred a single time. Jointly, the top ten make up more than 10% of the sample.

The paper as a whole reports these results and caveats: Only blood was sampled, and tissue TCR repertoires likely differ from those in blood. Pairwise subsampling led to the expectation that sequencing depth would affect the degree of clonotype sharing among donors. Because the study included a small number of donors, the genetic and exposure-history diversity represented was limited.

Input material: PBMCs. The rearranged chain carries TRBV5-1 and TRBJ2-1; TRBD1 might be the D gene, on 6 matching bases. The clonotype comes from a woman in her thirties or forties in good health. Some clones in this sample may be carry-over from other donors' samples. CDR3 sequence: CASSWTALSYNEQFF. The nucleotides are TGCGCCAGCAGCTGGACAGCCCTCTCCTACAATGAGCAGTTCTTC.